This entry lists 4 T cell receptor beta chains sequenced from one sample in a study of cytomegalovirus exposure and HLA in healthy donors. Both 60 Vbeta primers and 13 Jbeta primers went into the PCR. The assay was immunoSEQ multiplex PCR, and TCRdb's table has in-frame clones only and misses some. The sample has fewer than 250,000 clones, 65% to 75% seen once. Sequencing used PBMCs. Every receptor here comes from a woman in her thirties in good health and CMV-seronegative.

The chain couples TRBV15 to TRBJ2-1; TRBD2 agrees at 10 bases. Germline values: CDR1 LNHNV, CDR2 YYDKDF (reference sequence). There are 16 residues in the CDR3. Unmatched junction bases numbered 15, after V lost 11 bases and J lost 5 bases. CDR3 sequence reads: CAVRTSGGYAHNEQFF. Here the CDR3 DNA reads TGTGCCGTCAGGACTAGCGGTGGATACGCCCACAATGAGCAGTTCTTC.

The chain employs TRBV9 and TRBJ1-1, with D perhaps matching TRBD1 (5 bases). This CDR3 region has 16 residues. Germline V gene data show CDR1 as SGDLS and CDR2 as YYNGEE. Trimming took off 3 bases at V and 3 bases at J, with 18 bases between the two ends. The CDR3 coding sequence is TGTGCCAGCAGCGCGGACGTGGGGGGTTGGGACACTGAAGCTTTCTTT. As protein: CASSADVGGWDTEAFF.

The chain links TRBV15 to TRBJ2-6, with D maybe TRBD1 (5 bases). With 0 bases removed from V and 1 base from J, the gap between germline ends came to 13 bases. Germline values: CDR1 LNHNV, CDR2 YYDKDF (reference sequence). The CDR3 contains 18 residues. The CDR3 DNA follows: TGTGCCACCAGCAGAGACGAAGGGGCAGTGTCTGGGGCCAACGTCCTGACTTTC. It is translated as CATSRDEGAVSGANVLTF.

This clone was seen a handful of times. This rearrangement joins TRBV20-1 to TRBJ2-7; D gene unclear. Germline CDR1 and CDR2: DFQATT and SNEGSKA (reference sequence). V was shortened by 3 bases and J by 3 bases, with 6 bases between the two germline ends. The CDR3 sequence is 11 residues long. CDR3 bases: TGCAGTGCTAGTAAAATCTACGAGCAGTACTTC. Its translation: CSASKIYEQYF.